This TCR beta chain is drawn from a study of T cells in Graves' hyperthyroidism and ophthalmopathy. This clonotype was observed many times. This CDR3 is 13 amino acids long. Germline loops: CDR1 KGHSH, CDR2 LQKENI. The ends were cut back, 8 bases at V and 0 bases at J, with 8 bases in the middle. The source material, RNA transcripts, was used to amplify TCR beta CDR3 regions. The primer set for the first-round RT-PCR of the TCR CDR3 was HTBI. TCRdb re-called the multiplex PCR reads through MiXCR, storing one row per CDR3 protein. The sample has some 360,000 distinct CDR3 sequences, around 14% seen once. Participants, patients aged 18 to 65, had newly diagnosed hyperthyroidism with a duration under 2 months.

The chain uses TRBV18 and TRBJ1-5; D gene ambiguous. Sample: blood. The clonotype was recovered from a woman aged 60-75 years with Graves' hyperthyroidism. Written as DNA, the CDR3 is TGTGCCAGCCGCGAGGGTAGCAATCAGCCCCAGCATTTT. Translating gives CASREGSNQPQHF.